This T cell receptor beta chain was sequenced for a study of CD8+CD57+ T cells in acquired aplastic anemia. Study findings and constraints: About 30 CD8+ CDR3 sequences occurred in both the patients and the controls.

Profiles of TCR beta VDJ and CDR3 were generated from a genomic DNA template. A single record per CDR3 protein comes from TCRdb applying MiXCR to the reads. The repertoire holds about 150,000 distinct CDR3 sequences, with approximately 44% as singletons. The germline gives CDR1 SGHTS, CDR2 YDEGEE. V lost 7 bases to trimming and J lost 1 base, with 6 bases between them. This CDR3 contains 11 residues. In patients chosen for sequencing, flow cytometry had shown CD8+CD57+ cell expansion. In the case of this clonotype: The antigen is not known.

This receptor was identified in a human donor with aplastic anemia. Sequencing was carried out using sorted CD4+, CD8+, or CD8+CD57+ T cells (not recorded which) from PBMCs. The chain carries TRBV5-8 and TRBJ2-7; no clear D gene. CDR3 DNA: TGTGCCAGCGTGCCGTCCTACGAGCAGTACTTC. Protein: CASVPSYEQYF.